The 7 T cell receptor beta chains below all came from one sample that was sequenced in a study of blood T cell repertoires in COVID-19. Clones were sequenced by immunoSEQ multiplex PCR, and TCRdb holds only the in-frame ones, with some missing. The table includes about 290,000 clones, 85% to 90% detected once. Input material: peripheral blood. These receptors all come from a woman in her 30s with COVID-19, enrolled during active disease.

The V and J genes are TRBV5-5 and TRBJ2-2; D gene unclear. Trimming removed 0 bases from V and 2 bases from J, with 5 bases in between. The CDR3 consists of 14 residues. Germline V gene data show CDR1 as SGHKS and CDR2 as YYEKEE (reference sequence). The CDR3: CASSLGPNTGELFF. The CDR3 nucleotides read TGTGCCAGCAGCTTGGGGCCCAACACCGGGGAGCTGTTTTTT.

The chain uses TRBV14 and TRBJ2-1; D gene unclear. This CDR3 is built from 17 residues. Germline V lookup: CDR1 SGHDN, CDR2 FVKESK. V gave up 1 base and J gave up 0 bases, with 13 bases separating them. CDR3 protein: CASSQGIRQSSYNEQFF. The CDR3 nucleotides are TGTGCCAGCAGCCAAGGAATACGACAAAGCTCCTACAATGAGCAGTTCTTC. Together with reference TRBV14 and TRBJ2-1, the CDR3 gives the full variable domain: EAGVTQFPSHSVIEKGQTVTLRCDPISGHDNLYWYRRVMGKEIKFLLHFVKESKQDESGMPNNRFLAERTGGTYSTLKVQPAELEDSGVYFCASSQGIRQSSYNEQFFGPGTRLTVL.

This chain uses TRBV5-1 with TRBJ2-7, with 9 bases identical to TRBD2. CDR3 size: 14 residues. V trimming: 2 bases; J trimming: 3 bases; junction bases outside the gene matches: 3. CDR1 is SGHRS, CDR2 YFSETQ, per germline. CDR3 nucleotides: TGCGCCAGCAGCTTCAGGACTAGCGACTACGAGCAGTACTTC. The encoded protein is CASSFRTSDYEQYF.

The gene calls are TRBV18 and TRBJ1-6, with D possibly matching TRBD1 (6 bases). Germline CDR1 is KGHSH and CDR2 is LQKENI. This CDR3 is 15 amino acids long. The V end was cut by 5 bases, the J end by 8 bases, with 16 bases between. The CDR3 loop reads CASSGTRGWDSPLHF. CDR3 coding DNA: TGTGCCAGCTCAGGGACAAGGGGTTGGGATTCACCCCTCCACTTT.

V gene TRBV5-1 combines with J gene TRBJ2-7; 7 bases align to TRBD1. The CDR3 is 14 residues long. CDR1 SGHRS and CDR2 YFSETQ come from the germline V gene. With V trimmed by 2 bases and J by 7 bases, 9 bases remained unmatched. CDR3 nucleotides: TGCGCCAGCAGCTTCCGGGACAGAGTCGGGGAGCAGTACTTC. This sequence encodes CASSFRDRVGEQYF.

The chain links TRBV7-2 to TRBJ1-2, with D perhaps matching TRBD1 (6 bases). The germline CDR1 and CDR2 sequences are SGHTA and FQGNSA. There are 14 residues in the CDR3. Deletions cut 1 base from V and 3 bases from J, with 9 bases between. DNA of the CDR3: TGTGCCAGCAGCTTAGTCTCAGGGGACTATGGCTACACCTTC. Translated, it gives CASSLVSGDYGYTF.

This chain uses TRBV4-1 with TRBJ1-5; 10 bases map to TRBD1. Per germline, CDR1 MGHRA and CDR2 YSYEKL. The CDR3 sequence is 16 residues long. Trimming removed 3 bases from V and 4 bases from J; junction bases left unmatched: 6. The CDR3 loop is CASSQGQGMGNQPQHF. Here the CDR3 DNA reads TGCGCCAGCAGCCAGGGACAGGGGATGGGGAATCAGCCCCAGCATTTT.